Here is one T cell receptor (beta chain) with its context. These data are taken from a study of blood T cell repertoires in COVID-19. Study context: PBMCs, B-cell-depleted T cells, or T cells were the source of the cDNA or gDNA that made up the material.

The CDR3 is 16 residues long. Trimming left V 1 base short and J 0 bases short, with 10 bases between. Looked up from germline, CDR1 is LGHDT and CDR2 is YNNKEL (reference sequence). Authors' analysis steps: Scientists estimated how many nucleated cells there were by amplifying reference gene primers. Measured with immunoSEQ multiplex PCR; TCRdb has only the in-frame clones, and not every one. Clonal size and the V and J genes are those of that table, whereas D and trimming came from the DNA. The sample lists over 40,000 clones, under 85% occurring once. This sequence originates from a man aged 35 to 55 with acute or convalescent COVID-19. The chain recombines TRBV3-1 (or the pseudogene TRBV3-2) with TRBJ1-5; no reliable D call. Sequencing was carried out using peripheral blood. The CDR3 coding sequence is TGTGCCAGCAGCCAAGGCGTACCCTATAGCAATCAGCCCCAGCATTTT. It yields the protein CASSQGVPYSNQPQHF.